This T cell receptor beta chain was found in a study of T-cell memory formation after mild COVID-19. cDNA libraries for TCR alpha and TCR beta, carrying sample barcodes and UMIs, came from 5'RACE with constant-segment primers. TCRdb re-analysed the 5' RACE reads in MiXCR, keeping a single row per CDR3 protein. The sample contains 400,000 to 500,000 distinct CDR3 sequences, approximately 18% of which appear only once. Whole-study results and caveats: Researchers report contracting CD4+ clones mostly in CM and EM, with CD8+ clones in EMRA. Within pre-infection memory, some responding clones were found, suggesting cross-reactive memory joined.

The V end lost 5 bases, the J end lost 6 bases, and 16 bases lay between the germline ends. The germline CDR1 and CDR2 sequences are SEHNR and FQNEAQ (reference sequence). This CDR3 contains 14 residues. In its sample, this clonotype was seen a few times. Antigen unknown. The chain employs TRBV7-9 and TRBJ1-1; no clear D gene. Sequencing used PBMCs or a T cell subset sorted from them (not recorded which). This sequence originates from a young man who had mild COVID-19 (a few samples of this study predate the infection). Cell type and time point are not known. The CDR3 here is CASSPPVVSAEAFF. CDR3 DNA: TGTGCCAGCAGCCCGCCGGTTGTGTCGGCTGAAGCTTTCTTT.